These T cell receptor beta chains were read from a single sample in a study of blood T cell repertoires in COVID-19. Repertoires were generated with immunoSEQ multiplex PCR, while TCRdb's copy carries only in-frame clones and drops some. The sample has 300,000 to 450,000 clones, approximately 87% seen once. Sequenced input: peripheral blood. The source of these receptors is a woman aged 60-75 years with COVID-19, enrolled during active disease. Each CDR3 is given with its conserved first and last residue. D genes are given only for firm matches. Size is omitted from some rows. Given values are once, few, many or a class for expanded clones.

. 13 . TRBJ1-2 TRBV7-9 TGTGCCAGCAGCTTAACGGGGGACTATGGCTACACCTTC CASSLTGDYGYTF
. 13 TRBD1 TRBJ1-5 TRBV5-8 TGTGCCAGCAGCGACAGGGCGGGGCAGCCCCAGCATTTT CASSDRAGQPQHF
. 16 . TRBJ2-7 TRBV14 TGTGCCAGCAGCCCAGGGGCCTTGGGGAATCGCTACGAGCAGTACTTC CASSPGALGNRYEQYF
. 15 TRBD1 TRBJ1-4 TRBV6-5 TGTGCCAGCAGTTACGGGACAGCAGGCAATGAAAAACTGTTTTTT CASSYGTAGNEKLFF
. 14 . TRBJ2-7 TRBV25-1 TGTGCCAGCAGTCCCGCGGGACAGATCTACGAGCAGTACTTC CASSPAGQIYEQYF
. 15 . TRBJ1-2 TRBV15 TGTGCCACCAGCAGAGATCGGGGGACTAACTATGGCTACACCTTC CATSRDRGTNYGYTF
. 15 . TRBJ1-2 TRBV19 TGTGCCAGTAGTATAGTAGACAGCCTAAACTATGGCTACACCTTC CASSIVDSLNYGYTF
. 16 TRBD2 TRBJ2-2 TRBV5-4 TGTGCCAGCAGCCAGACTAGCGGGGACGGACCCGGGGAGCTGTTTTTT CASSQTSGDGPGELFF
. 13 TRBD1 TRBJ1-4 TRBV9 TGTGCCAGCAGCCTGTCAGGGGGGGAAAAACTGTTTTTT CASSLSGGEKLFF
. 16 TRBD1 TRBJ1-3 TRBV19 TGTGCCAGTAGCCCGGGACAGCTGAGCTCTGGAAACACCATATATTTT CASSPGQLSSGNTIYF
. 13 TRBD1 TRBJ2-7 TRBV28 TGTGCCAGCAGCGGGACAGGGGGAGGCGAGCAGTACTTC CASSGTGGGEQYF
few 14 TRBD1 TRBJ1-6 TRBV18 TGTGCCAGCTCACGAGACAGGGGGGAATCACCCCTCCACTTT CASSRDRGESPLHF
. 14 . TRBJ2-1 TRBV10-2 TGCGCCAGCAGAGAGGGACTCTACTACAATGAGCAGTTCTTC CASREGLYYNEQFF